A selection of T cell receptor beta chains follows, all from one sample in a study of T-cell reconstitution after alpha-beta-depleted transplantation in children. MiXCR, applied by TCRdb to the PCR reads, yields one record per CDR3 protein. The table lists a few hundred thousand distinct CDR3 sequences, over 10% of them singletons. The source material was PBMCs, mostly from graft donor cells, sampled 360 days after TCRalphabeta/CD19-depleted stem cell transplant. These TCRs come from a male patient between 5 and 17 years old who had a stem cell transplant for acute myeloid leukemia, so the T cells may come from the graft donor. Both conserved end residues are part of each CDR3. D genes are given only for firm matches. Not all rows give a size; the values are once, few, many and, for expanded clones, a class.

j_call	clone_size	d_call	v_call	cdr3_aa	cdr3_nt
TRBJ2-1	-	-	TRBV7-7	CASSLRGVSTGDEQFF	TGTGCTAGCAGCTTAAGGGGCGTATCAACGGGGGATGAGCAGTTCTTC
TRBJ2-1	-	TRBD2	TRBV24-1	CATSLEREGLFYEQFF	TGTGCCACCAGCCTAGAGCGGGAGGGCCTGTTTTATGAGCAGTTCTTC
TRBJ2-7	few	-	TRBV2	CASSERTAAYEQYF	TGTGCCAGCAGTGAAAGGACAGCCGCCTACGAGCAGTACTTC
TRBJ2-7	once	TRBD1	TRBV7-2	CASSPNRGRAHEQYF	TGTGCCAGCAGTCCTAACAGGGGGCGTGCTCATGAGCAGTACTTC
TRBJ2-7	-	-	TRBV7-2	CASSLAGLNYEQYF	TGTGCCAGCAGCTTAGCGGGATTAAACTACGAGCAGTACTTC
TRBJ2-1	few	TRBD1	TRBV5-1	CASSSTTGAGNEQFF	TGCGCCAGCAGCTCCACGACAGGGGCTGGCAATGAGCAGTTCTTC
TRBJ2-7	many	-	TRBV7-8	CASWHTGLPRGYEQYF	TGTGCCAGCTGGCACACGGGACTGCCCCGAGGTTACGAGCAGTACTTC
TRBJ1-4	-	TRBD1	TRBV29-1	CSAPSRGNEKLFF	TGCAGCGCCCCTAGCAGGGGGAATGAAAAACTGTTTTTT
TRBJ2-1	-	-	TRBV20-1	CSARGWLAAYNEQFF	TGCAGTGCTAGAGGATGGTTGGCAGCCTACAATGAGCAGTTCTTC
TRBJ2-7	-	-	TRBV18	CASSPRTHSQKDEQYF	TGTGCCAGCTCACCTAGGACGCATTCACAAAAGGACGAGCAGTACTTC
TRBJ2-3	-	TRBD2	TRBV3-1	CASSQEDGTSGRVRGTDTQYF	TGTGCCAGCAGCCAAGAAGACGGGACTAGCGGGAGGGTCCGAGGCACAGATACGCAGTATTTT
TRBJ2-5	few	TRBD2	TRBV5-1	CASSLPSGFQETQYF	TGCGCCAGCAGCTTGCCTAGCGGGTTTCAAGAGACCCAGTACTTC
TRBJ2-7	-	-	TRBV4-3	CASSQGWGNSYEQYF	TGCGCCAGCAGCCAAGGTTGGGGGAACTCCTACGAGCAGTACTTC
TRBJ2-7	-	TRBD2	TRBV4-3	CASSQGLAGTYEQYF	TGCGCCAGCAGCCAAGGACTAGCGGGAACCTACGAGCAGTACTTC
TRBJ2-7	-	-	TRBV20-1	CSARPPGGSPYEQYF	TGCAGTGCTCGTCCCCCCGGCGGGTCTCCCTACGAGCAGTACTTC
TRBJ2-4	few	-	TRBV20-1	CSAKKEGDSQYF	TGCAGTGCCAAAAAGGAGGGGGACTCTCAGTACTTC
TRBJ2-7	many	TRBD2	TRBV20-1	CSATSGAYEQYF	TGCAGTGCTACTAGCGGAGCCTACGAGCAGTACTTC
TRBJ2-1	many	-	TRBV6-5	CASSYSWGVEQFF	TGTGCCAGCAGTTACTCTTGGGGAGTTGAGCAGTTCTTC
TRBJ1-1	-	-	TRBV12-3/TRBV12-4	CASSDQVTAFF	TGTGCCAGCAGCGATCAGGTTACCGCTTTCTTT
TRBJ2-3	-	TRBD2	TRBV4-3	CASSQAVAGGPFRTDTQYF	TGCGCCAGCAGCCAAGCGGTAGCGGGAGGGCCTTTTCGCACAGATACGCAGTATTTT
TRBJ2-1	-	-	TRBV7-6	CASSLGGNDDEQFF	TGTGCCAGCAGCTTAGGGGGAAACGACGATGAGCAGTTCTTC
TRBJ2-5	few	TRBD1	TRBV27	CASSLPPRTGQETQYF	TGTGCCAGCAGTTTACCCCCCCGGACAGGGCAAGAGACCCAGTACTTC
TRBJ1-6	few	TRBD1	TRBV20-1	CSAPKAQGAGSPLHF	TGCAGTGCTCCAAAAGCACAGGGGGCAGGGTCACCCCTCCACTTT